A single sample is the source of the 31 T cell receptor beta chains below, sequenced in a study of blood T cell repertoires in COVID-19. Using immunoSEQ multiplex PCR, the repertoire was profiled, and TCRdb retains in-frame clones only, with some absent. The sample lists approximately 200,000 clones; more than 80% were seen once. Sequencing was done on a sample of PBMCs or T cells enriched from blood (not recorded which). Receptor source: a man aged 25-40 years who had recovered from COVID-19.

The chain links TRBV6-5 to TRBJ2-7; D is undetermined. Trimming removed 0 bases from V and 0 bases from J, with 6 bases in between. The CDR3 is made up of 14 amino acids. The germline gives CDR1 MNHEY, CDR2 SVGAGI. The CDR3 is CASSYSRSSYEQYF. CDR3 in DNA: TGTGCCAGCAGTTACTCTAGGAGCTCCTACGAGCAGTACTTC.

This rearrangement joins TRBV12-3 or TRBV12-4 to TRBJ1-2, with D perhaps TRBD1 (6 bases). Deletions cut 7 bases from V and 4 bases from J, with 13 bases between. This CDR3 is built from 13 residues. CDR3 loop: CASTMTGGYGYTF. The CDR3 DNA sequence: TGTGCCAGCACCATGACAGGCGGCTATGGCTACACCTTC.

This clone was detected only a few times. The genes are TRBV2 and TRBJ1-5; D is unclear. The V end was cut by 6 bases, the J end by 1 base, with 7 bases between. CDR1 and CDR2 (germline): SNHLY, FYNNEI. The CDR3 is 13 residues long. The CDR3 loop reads CASREDSNQPQHF. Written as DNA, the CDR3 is TGTGCCAGCAGGGAGGACAGCAATCAGCCCCAGCATTTT.

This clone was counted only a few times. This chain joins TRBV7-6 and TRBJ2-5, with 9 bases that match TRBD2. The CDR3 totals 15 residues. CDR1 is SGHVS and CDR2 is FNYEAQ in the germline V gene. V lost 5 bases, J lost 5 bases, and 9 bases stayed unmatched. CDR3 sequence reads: CASSLGAGGRETQYF. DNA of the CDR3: TGTGCCAGCAGCCTAGGGGCGGGGGGGCGTGAGACCCAGTACTTC.

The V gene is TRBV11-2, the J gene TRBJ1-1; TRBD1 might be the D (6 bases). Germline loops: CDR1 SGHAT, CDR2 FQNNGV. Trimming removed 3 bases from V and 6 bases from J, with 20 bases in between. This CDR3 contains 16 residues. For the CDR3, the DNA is TGTGCCAGCAGCTTCTCAGGGGTCCTTAGACGCGCTGAAGCTTTCTTT. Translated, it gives CASSFSGVLRRAEAFF.

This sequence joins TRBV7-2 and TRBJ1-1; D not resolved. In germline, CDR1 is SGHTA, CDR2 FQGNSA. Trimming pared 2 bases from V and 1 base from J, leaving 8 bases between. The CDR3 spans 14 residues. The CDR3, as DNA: TGTGCCAGCAGCTTATCACACCAGAACACTGAAGCTTTCTTT. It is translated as CASSLSHQNTEAFF.

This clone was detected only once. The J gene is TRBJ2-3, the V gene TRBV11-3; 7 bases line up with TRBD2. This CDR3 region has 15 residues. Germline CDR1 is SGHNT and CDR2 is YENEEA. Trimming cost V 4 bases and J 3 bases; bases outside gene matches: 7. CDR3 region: CASSSGTIGTDTQYF. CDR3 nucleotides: TGTGCCAGCAGCTCTGGGACTATCGGGACAGATACGCAGTATTTT.

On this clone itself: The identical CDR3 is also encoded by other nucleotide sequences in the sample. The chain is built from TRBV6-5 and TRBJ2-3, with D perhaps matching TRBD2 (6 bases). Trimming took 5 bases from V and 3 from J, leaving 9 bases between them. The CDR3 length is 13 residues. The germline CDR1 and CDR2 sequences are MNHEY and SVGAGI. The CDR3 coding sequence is TGTGCCAGCAGTCGTGGAGGGACAGATACGCAGTATTTT. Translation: CASSRGGTDTQYF.

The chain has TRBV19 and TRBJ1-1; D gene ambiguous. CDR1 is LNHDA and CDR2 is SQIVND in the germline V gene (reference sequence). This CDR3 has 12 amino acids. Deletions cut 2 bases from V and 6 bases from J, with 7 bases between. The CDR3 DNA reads TGTGCCAGTAGTATACGGGGAGCTGAAGCTTTCTTT. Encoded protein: CASSIRGAEAFF.

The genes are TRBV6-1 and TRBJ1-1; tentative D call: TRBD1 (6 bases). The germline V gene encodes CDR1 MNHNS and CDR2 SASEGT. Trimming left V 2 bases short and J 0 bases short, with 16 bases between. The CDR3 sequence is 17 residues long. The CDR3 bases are TGTGCCAGCAGTGAACGGCTGTCAGGGGTGATGAACACTGAAGCTTTCTTT. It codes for CASSERLSGVMNTEAFF.

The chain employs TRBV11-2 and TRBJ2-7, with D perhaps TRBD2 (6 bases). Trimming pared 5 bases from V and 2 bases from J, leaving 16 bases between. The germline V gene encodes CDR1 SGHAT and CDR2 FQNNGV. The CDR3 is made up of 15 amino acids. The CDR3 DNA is TGTGCCAGCAGCCCCCCCTGGGGGGATACCTACGAGCAGTACTTC. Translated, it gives CASSPPWGDTYEQYF.

The CDR3 DNA follows: TGTGCCAGCAGTTTTTCTGGAGGGGCCTACGAGCAGTACTTC. This encodes CASSFSGGAYEQYF. V is TRBV27 and J is TRBJ2-7; possible D gene TRBD2, 6 bases. The CDR3 runs to 14 residues. Between the trimmed V and J ends, which lost 3 bases and 2 bases, there was a span of 11 bases. From germline, CDR1 is MNHEY and CDR2 SMNVEV (reference sequence).

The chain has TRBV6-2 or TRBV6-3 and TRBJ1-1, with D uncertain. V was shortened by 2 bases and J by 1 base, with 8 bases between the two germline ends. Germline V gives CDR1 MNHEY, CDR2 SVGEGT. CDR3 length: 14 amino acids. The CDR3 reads CASSYRAGNTEAFF. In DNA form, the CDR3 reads TGTGCCAGCAGTTACCGGGCGGGGAACACTGAAGCTTTCTTT.

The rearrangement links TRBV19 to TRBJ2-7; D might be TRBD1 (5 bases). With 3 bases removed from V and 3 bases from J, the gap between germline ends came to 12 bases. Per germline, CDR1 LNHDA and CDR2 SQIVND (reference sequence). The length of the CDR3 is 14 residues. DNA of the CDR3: TGTGCCAGTAGTATGGGGCTAACAAACTACGAGCAGTACTTC. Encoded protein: CASSMGLTNYEQYF.

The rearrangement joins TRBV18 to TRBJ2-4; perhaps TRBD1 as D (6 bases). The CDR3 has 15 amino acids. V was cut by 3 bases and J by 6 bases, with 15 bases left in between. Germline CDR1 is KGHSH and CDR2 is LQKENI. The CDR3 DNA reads TGTGCCAGCTCACCTCCCACAGGGTCGGGAAACATTCAGTACTTC. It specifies CASSPPTGSGNIQYF.

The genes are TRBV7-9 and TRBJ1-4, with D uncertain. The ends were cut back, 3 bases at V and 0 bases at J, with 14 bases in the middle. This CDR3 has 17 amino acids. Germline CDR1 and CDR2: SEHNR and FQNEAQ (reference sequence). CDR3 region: CASSFATPAATNEKLFF. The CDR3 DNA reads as TGTGCCAGCAGCTTCGCAACACCCGCTGCAACTAATGAAAAACTGTTTTTT. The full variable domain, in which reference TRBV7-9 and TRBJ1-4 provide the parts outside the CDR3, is DTGVSQNPRHKITKRGQNVTFRCDPISEHNRLYWYRQTLGQGPEFLTYFQNEAQLEKSRLLSDRFSAERPKGSFSTLEIQRTEQGDSAMYLCASSFATPAATNEKLFFGSGTQLSVL.

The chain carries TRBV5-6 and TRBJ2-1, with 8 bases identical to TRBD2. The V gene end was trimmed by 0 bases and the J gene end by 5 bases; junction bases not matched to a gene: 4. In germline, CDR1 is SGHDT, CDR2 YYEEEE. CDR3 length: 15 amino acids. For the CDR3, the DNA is TGTGCCAGCAGCTTGGCGGGGGGGAGAAACAATGAGCAGTTCTTC. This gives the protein CASSLAGGRNNEQFF.

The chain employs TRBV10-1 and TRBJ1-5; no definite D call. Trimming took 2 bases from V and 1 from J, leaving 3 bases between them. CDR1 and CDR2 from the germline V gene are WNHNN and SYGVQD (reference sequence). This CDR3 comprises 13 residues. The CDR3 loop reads CASSEASNQPQHF. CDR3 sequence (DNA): TGCGCCAGCAGTGAGGCGAGCAATCAGCCCCAGCATTTT.

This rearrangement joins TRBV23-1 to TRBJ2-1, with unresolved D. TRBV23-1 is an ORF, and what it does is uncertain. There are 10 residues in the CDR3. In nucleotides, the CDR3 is TGCGCTGAGACGGGTCATGAGCAGTTCTTC. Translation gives CAETGHEQFF.

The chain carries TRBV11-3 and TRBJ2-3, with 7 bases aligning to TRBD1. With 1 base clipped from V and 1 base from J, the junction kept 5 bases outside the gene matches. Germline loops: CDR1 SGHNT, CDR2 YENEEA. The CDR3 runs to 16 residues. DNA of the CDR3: TGTGCCAGCAGCTTAGGACAGGGTCCTCGCACAGATACGCAGTATTTT. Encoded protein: CASSLGQGPRTDTQYF.

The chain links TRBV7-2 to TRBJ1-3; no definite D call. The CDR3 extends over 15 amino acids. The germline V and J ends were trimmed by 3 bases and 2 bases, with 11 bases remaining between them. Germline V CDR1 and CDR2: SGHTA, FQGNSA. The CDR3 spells CASSLSGTTGNTIYF. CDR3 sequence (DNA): TGTGCCAGCAGCTTGTCAGGCACCACTGGAAACACCATATATTTT.

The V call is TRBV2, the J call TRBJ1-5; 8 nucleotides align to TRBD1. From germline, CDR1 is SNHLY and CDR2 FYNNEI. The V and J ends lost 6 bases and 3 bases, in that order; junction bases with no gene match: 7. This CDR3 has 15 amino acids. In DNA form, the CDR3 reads TGTGCCAGCAGATTGGACAGGGCCTACAATCAGCCCCAGCATTTT. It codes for CASRLDRAYNQPQHF.

CDR3 coding DNA: TGCGCCAGCAGCCCAGCACTAGCGACGGCTTACAATGAGCAGTTCTTC. Translating it yields CASSPALATAYNEQFF. The chain links TRBV4-1 to TRBJ2-1; the match to TRBD2 covers 7 bases. The CDR3 covers 16 residues. Germline-derived CDR1 and CDR2 are MGHRA and YSYEKL. V gave up 4 bases and J gave up 4 bases; unmatched junction bases: 10.

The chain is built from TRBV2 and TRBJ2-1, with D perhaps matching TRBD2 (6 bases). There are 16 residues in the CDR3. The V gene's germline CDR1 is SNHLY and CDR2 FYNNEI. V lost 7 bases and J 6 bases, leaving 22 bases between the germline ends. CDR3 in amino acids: CASIDFQWGVGNEQFF. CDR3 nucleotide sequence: TGTGCCAGCATAGACTTCCAATGGGGGGTCGGCAATGAGCAGTTCTTC.

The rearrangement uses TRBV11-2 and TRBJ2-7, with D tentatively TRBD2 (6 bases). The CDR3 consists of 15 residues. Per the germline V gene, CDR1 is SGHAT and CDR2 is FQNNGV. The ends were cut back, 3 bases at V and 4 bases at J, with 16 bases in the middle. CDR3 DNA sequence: TGTGCCAGCAGCTTTTCCCCGGGAGTGGGGTACGAGCAGTACTTC. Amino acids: CASSFSPGVGYEQYF.

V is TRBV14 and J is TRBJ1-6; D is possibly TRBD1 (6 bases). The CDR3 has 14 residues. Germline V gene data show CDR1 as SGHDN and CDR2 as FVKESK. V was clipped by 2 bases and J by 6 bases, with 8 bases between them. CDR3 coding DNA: TGTGCCAGCAGCCAACTCAGGGGTAATTCACCCCTCCACTTT. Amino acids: CASSQLRGNSPLHF.

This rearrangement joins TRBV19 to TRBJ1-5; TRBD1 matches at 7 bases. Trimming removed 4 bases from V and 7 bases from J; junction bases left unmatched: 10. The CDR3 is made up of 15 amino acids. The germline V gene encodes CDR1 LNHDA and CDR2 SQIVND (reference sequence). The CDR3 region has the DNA TGTGCCAGTAGTACCGAACTGACAGGGTTCCAGCCCCAGCATTTT. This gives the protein CASSTELTGFQPQHF.

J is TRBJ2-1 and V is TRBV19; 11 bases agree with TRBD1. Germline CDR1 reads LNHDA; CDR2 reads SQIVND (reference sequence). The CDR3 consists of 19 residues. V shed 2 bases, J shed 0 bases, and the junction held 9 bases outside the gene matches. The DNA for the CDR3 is TGTGCCAGTAGTATATCTGGGACAGGGGGGGATAGCTCCTACAATGAGCAGTTCTTC. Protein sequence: CASSISGTGGDSSYNEQFF.

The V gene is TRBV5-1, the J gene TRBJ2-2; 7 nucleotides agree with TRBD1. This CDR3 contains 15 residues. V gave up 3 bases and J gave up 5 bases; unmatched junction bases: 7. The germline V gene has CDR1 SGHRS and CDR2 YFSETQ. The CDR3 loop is CASSSYRGRTGELFF. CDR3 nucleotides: TGCGCCAGCAGCTCCTACAGGGGTCGAACCGGGGAGCTGTTTTTT.

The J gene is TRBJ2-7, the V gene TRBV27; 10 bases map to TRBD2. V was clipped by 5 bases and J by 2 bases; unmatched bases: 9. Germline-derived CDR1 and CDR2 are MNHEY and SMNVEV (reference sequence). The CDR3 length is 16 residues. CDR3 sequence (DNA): TGTGCCAGCAGTCCCTCAGCGGGGGGGATTGCCTACGAGCAGTACTTC. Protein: CASSPSAGGIAYEQYF.

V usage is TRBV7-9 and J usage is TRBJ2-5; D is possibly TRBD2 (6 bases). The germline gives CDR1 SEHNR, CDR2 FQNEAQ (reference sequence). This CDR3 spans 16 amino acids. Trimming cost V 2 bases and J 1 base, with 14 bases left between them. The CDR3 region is CASSLLRAGPQETQYF. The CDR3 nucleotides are TGTGCCAGCAGCTTACTTCGAGCGGGCCCCCAAGAGACCCAGTACTTC.